In its sample, the clone carrying this T cell receptor beta chain was seen a few times. These data belong to a study of chronic HIV infection and antiretroviral therapy. One entry per CDR3 protein, called by TCRdb with MiXCR from the 5' RACE reads. The data hold around 31,000 distinct CDR3 sequences, with around 8.6% observed a single time. CDR1 and CDR2 from the germline V gene are DFQATT and SNEGSKA (reference sequence). V lost 0 bases, J lost 2 bases, and 12 bases lay in between. The length of the CDR3 is 15 residues. Sequenced material: peripheral blood. This receptor was obtained from an adult who had HIV and had not received antiretroviral therapy, or was an uninfected healthy control (not recorded which). This rearrangement joins TRBV20-1 to TRBJ2-3, with a possible D match to TRBD2 (6 bases). The CDR3 reads CSARDPAGSTDTQYF. Here the CDR3 DNA reads TGCAGTGCTAGAGACCCAGCGGGCTCCACAGATACGCAGTATTTT.